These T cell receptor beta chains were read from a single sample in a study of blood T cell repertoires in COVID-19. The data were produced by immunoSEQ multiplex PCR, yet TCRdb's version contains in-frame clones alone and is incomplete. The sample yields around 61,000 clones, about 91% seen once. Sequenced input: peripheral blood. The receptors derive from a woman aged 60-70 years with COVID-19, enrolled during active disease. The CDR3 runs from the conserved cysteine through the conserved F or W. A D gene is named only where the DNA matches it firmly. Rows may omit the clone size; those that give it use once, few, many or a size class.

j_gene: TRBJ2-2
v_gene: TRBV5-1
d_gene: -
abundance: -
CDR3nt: TGCGCCAGCAGCTTGGCTAACACCGGGGAGCTGTTTTTT
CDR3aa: CASSLANTGELFF

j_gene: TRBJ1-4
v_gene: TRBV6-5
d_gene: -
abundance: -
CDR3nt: TGTGCCAGCGGTAGGGGTGAGGAAAAACTGTTTTTT
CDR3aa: CASGRGEEKLFF

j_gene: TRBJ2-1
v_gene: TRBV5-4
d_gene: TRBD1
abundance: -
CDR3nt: TGTGCCAGCAGCTTCGGGACAGGTGAGGAGGAGCAGTTCTTC
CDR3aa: CASSFGTGEEEQFF

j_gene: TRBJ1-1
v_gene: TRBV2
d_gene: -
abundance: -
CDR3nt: TGTGCCAGCAACCAGTTGGAGGGGAACACTGAAGCTTTCTTT
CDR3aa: CASNQLEGNTEAFF

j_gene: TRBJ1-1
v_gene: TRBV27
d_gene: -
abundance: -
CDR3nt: TGTGCCAGCAGTCCCTATGGGCCAGGGTTGAATTTGAGAACTGAAGCTTTCTTT
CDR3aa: CASSPYGPGLNLRTEAFF

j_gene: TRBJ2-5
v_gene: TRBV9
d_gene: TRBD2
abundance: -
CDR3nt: TGTGCCAGCAGCGTAGGGGTAGCGGGGGCAAAAGAGACCCAGTACTTC
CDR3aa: CASSVGVAGAKETQYF

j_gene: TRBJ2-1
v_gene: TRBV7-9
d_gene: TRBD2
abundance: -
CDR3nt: TGTGCCATCCAAAGCGGGAGATACAATGAGCAGTTCTTC
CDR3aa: CAIQSGRYNEQFF

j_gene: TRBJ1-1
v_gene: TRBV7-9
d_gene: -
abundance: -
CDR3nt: TGTGCCAGCAGCTTAGCGGGGCAACCGAACACTGAAGCTTTCTTT
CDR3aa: CASSLAGQPNTEAFF

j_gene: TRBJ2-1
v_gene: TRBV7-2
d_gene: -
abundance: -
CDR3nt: TGTGCCAGCAGCTTAGGGGGGAGGCGGAATGAGCAGTTCTTC
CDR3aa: CASSLGGRRNEQFF

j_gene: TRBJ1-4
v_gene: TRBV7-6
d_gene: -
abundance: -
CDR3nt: TGTGCCAGCAGGTACTATCGGGGGGGCCAGGAAACTAATGAAAAACTGTTTTTT
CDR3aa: CASRYYRGGQETNEKLFF

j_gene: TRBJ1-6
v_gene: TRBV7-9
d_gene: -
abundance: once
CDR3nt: TGTGCCAGCAGCGCATTCCAGGGTCCCCTCCACTTT
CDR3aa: CASSAFQGPLHF

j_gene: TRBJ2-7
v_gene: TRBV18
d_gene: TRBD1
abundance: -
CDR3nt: TGTGCCAGCTCACACACCGGGACAGGGGATGTCCACGAGCAGTACTTC
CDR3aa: CASSHTGTGDVHEQYF

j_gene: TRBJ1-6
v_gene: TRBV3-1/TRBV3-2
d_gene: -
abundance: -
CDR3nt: TGTGCCAGCAGCCCGGGGGGACCCCTCCACTTT
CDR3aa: CASSPGGPLHF

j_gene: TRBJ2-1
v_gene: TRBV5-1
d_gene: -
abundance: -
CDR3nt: TGCGCCAGCAGGGTTGAGGTTCTCGGTGAGCAGTTCTTC
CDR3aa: CASRVEVLGEQFF

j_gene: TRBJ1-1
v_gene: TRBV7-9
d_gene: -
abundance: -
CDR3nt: TGTGCCAGCAGCTTACTCGTCGGCGACTTCGAAGCTTTCTTT
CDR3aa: CASSLLVGDFEAFF

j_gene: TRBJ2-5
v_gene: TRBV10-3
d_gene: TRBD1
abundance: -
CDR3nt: TGTGCCATCAGTAGAGGACAGGGGAGCCAAGAGACCCAGTACTTC
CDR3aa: CAISRGQGSQETQYF

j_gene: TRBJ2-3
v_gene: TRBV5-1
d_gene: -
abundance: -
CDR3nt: TGCGCCAGCAGCAACGGGACTCAGATGACAGATACGCAGTATTTT
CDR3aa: CASSNGTQMTDTQYF

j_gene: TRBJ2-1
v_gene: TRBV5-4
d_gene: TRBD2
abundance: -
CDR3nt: TGTGCCAGCAGCTTGAGCGGGGGGAGCTCCTACAATGAGCAGTTCTTC
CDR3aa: CASSLSGGSSYNEQFF

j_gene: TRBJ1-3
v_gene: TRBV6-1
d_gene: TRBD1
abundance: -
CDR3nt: TGTGCCAGCAGTGAGGACAGGCAGGTGACCATATATTTT
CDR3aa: CASSEDRQVTIYF

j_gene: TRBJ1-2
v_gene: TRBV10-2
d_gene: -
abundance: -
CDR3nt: TGCGCCAGCAGCTCAGGGCCTAACTATGGCTACACCTTC
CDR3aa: CASSSGPNYGYTF

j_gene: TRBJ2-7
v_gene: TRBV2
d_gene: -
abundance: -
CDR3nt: TGTGCCAGTCAGGGGCTCTCCTACGAGCAGTACTTC
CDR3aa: CASQGLSYEQYF

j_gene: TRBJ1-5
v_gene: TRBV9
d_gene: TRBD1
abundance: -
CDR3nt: TGTGCCAGCAGCGTGACAGGGGCAGGGCAGCCCCAGCATTTT
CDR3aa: CASSVTGAGQPQHF

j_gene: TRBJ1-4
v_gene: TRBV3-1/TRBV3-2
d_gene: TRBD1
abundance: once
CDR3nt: TGTGCCAGCAGCCAAGGGGGGACAGGGTGGAGTGCAACTAATGAAAAACTGTTTTTT
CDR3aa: CASSQGGTGWSATNEKLFF

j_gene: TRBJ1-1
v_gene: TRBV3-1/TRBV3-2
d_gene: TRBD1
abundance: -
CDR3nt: TGTGCCAGCACCCTCGGGACAGCGAACATTGAAGCTTTCTTT
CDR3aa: CASTLGTANIEAFF

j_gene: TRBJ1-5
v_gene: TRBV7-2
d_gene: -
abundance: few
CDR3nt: TGTGCCAGCAGCCCCAGTAGCAATCAGCCCCAGCATTTT
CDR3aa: CASSPSSNQPQHF

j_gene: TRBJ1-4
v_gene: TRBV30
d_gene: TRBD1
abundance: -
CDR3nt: TGTGCCTGGAGTGTACGGCAGGGGGCAACTAATGAAAAACTGTTTTTT
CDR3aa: CAWSVRQGATNEKLFF

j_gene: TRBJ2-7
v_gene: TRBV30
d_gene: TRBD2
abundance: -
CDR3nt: TGTGCCTGGAGTCGTAAGGGACTAGCGGGACTCGAGCAGTACTTC
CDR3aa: CAWSRKGLAGLEQYF

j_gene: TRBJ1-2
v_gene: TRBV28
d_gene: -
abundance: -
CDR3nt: TGTGCCAGCAGTTTACGGGACACTGGCTACACCTTC
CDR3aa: CASSLRDTGYTF

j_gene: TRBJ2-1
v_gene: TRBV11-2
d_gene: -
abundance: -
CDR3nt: TGTGCCAGCACTCCTGGGAGCATGATTGAGCAGTTCTTC
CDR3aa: CASTPGSMIEQFF

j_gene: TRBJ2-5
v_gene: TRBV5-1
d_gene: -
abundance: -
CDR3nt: TGCGCCAGCTGCCTCGGGATGGGGGCCCGCCAAGAGACCCAGTACTTC
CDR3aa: CASCLGMGARQETQYF

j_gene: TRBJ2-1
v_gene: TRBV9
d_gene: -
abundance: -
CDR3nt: TGTGCCAGCAGCGCGTTAGACGGAGGGTTGAATGAGCAGTTCTTC
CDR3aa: CASSALDGGLNEQFF

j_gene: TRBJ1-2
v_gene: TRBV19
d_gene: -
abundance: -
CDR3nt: TGTGCCAGTACCATGCCAGGGGCGAGAGCGCGTGGCTACACCTTC
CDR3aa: CASTMPGARARGYTF

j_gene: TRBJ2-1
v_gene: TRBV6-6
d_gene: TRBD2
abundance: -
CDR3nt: TGTGCCAGCAGTTACTCGGAGCGGGAGGGATATGAGCAGTTCTTC
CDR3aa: CASSYSEREGYEQFF

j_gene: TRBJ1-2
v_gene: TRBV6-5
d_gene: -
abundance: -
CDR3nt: TGTGCCAGCAGTCAGTCCAAACAGGGCCCCTATGGCTACACCTTC
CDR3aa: CASSQSKQGPYGYTF

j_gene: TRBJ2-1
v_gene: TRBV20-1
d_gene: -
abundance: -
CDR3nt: TGCAGTGCTAGTGTCGCCAGGGGGGCTGAGCAGTTCTTC
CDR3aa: CSASVARGAEQFF

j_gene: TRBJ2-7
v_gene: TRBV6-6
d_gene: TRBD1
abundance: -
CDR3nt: TGTGCCAGCACCCGGGACAGGGATCGCCACGAGCAGTACTTC
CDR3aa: CASTRDRDRHEQYF

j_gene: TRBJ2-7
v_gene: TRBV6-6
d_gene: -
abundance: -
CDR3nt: TGTGCCAGCAGGCCGGGACACCAGGCCCCCTACGAGCAGTACTTC
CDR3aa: CASRPGHQAPYEQYF

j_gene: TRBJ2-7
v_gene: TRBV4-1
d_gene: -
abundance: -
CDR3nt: TGCGCCAGCAGCCTAGAGGCAGGCCTATCCTACGAGCAGTACTTC
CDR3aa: CASSLEAGLSYEQYF

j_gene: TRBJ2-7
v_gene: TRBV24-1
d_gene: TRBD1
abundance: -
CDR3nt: TGTGCCACCAGCCGCGGACAGGGAGCGTCCGAGCAGTACTTC
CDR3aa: CATSRGQGASEQYF

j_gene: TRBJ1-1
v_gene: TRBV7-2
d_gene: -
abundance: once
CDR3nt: TGTGCCAGCAGCTTATCGTACAACCAGAACACTGAAGCTTTCTTT
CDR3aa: CASSLSYNQNTEAFF

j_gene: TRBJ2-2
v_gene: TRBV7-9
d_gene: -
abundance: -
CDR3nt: TGTGCCAGCAGCTTAGAGGCCGCTAGGAGCCGGGAGCTGTTTTTT
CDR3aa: CASSLEAARSRELFF

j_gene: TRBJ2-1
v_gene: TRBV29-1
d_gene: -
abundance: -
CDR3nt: TGCAGCGTGGCAAAGAGGGGGGGGCCCATCTCCTACAATGAGCAGTTCTTC
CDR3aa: CSVAKRGGPISYNEQFF

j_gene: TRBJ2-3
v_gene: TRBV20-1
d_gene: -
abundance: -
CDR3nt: TGCAGTGCTAGTCTTGGGGGGGCCTGGGAAGATACGCAGTATTTT
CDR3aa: CSASLGGAWEDTQYF

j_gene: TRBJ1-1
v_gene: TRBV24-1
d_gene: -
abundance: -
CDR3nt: TGTGCCACCAGGTCGGCGGGTGCGGGTGAAGCTTTCTTT
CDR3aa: CATRSAGAGEAFF

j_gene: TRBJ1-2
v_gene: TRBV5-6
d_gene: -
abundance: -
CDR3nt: TGTGCCAGCAGTTTTAACTGGGGGCGGTGGGAGCGACGCTATGGCTACACCTTC
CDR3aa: CASSFNWGRWERRYGYTF

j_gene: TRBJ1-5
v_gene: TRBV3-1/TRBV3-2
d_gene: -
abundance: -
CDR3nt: TGTGCCAGCAGCCAAGATTTAAATCAGCCCCAGCATTTT
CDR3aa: CASSQDLNQPQHF

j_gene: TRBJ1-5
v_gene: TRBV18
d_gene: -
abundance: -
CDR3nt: TGTGCCAGCTCATCCAAAGCGGTCTATAGCAATCAGCCCCAGCATTTT
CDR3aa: CASSSKAVYSNQPQHF

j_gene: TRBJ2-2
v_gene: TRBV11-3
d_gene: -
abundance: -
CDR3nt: TGTGCCAGCAGCCCCACTGACAGAGACACCGGGGAGCTGTTTTTT
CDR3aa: CASSPTDRDTGELFF

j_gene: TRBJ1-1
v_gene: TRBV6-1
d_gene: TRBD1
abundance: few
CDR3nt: TGTGCCAGCAGTGAGAGACAGGGGGACACTGAAGCTTTCTTT
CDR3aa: CASSERQGDTEAFF

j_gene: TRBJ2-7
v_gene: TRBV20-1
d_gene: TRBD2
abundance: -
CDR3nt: TGCAGTGCTAGTCTAGCGGGAGGGACCTACGAGCAGTACTTC
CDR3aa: CSASLAGGTYEQYF

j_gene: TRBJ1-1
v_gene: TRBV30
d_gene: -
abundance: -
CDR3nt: TGTGCCTGGAGCTCGACAGCTAACACTGAAGCTTTCTTT
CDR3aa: CAWSSTANTEAFF

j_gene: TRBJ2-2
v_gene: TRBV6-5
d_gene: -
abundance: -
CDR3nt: TGTGCCAGCAGCCCGGGAGCGAACACCGGGGAGCTGTTTTTT
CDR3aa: CASSPGANTGELFF

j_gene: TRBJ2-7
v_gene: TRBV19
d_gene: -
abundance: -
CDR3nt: TGTGCCAGTAGTATAGCGGGCGGGATCGCCTACGAGCAGTACTTC
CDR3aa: CASSIAGGIAYEQYF